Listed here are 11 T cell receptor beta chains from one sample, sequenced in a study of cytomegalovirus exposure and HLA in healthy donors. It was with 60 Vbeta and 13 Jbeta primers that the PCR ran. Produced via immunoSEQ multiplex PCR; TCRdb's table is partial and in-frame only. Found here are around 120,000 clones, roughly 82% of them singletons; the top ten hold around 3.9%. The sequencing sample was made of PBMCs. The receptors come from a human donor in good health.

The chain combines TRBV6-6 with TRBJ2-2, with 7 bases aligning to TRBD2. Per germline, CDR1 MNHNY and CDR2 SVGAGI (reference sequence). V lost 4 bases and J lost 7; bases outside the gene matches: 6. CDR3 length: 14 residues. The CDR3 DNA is TGTGCCAGCAGTTCCCCGGGGGAGGGCGGGGAGCTGTTTTTT. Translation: CASSSPGEGGELFF.

The CDR3 is CAISESLAGEGEQFF. As DNA, the CDR3 is TGTGCCATCAGTGAGTCGTTAGCGGGAGAGGGTGAGCAGTTCTTC. The genes are TRBV10-3 and TRBJ2-1; 9 bases are shared with TRBD2. Trimming took 0 bases from V and 9 from J; bases not matched to a gene: 6. The CDR3 has 15 residues. Germline CDR1 is ENHRY and CDR2 is SYGVKD.

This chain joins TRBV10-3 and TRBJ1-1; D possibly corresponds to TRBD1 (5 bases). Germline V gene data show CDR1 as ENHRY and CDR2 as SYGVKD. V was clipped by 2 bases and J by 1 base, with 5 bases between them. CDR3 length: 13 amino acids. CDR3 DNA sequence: TGTGCCATCAGTGAGGGGGCGAACACTGAAGCTTTCTTT. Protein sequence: CAISEGANTEAFF.

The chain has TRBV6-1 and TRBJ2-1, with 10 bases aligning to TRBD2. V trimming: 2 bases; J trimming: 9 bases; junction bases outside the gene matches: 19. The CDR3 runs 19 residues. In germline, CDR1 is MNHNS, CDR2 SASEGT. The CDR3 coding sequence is TGTGCCAGCAGTGAAAGAAGGGTCGAACTAGCGGGGCCTTTGGGTGAGCAGTTCTTC. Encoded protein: CASSERRVELAGPLGEQFF.

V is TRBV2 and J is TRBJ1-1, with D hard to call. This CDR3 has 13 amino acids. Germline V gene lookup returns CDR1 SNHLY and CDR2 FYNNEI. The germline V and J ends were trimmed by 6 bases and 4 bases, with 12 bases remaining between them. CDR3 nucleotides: TGTGCCAGCAGAGAAACAGTGGTCACTGAAGCTTTCTTT. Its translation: CASRETVVTEAFF.

The CDR3 here is CASKQRETGELFF. CDR3 sequence (DNA): TGTGCCAGCAAACAGCGGGAGACCGGGGAGCTGTTTTTT. The chain has TRBV2 and TRBJ2-2; TRBD2 agrees at 8 bases. After removal of 7 bases from V and 5 bases from J, the junction contained 3 bases not matched to a gene. This CDR3 spans 13 amino acids. Germline values: CDR1 SNHLY, CDR2 FYNNEI.

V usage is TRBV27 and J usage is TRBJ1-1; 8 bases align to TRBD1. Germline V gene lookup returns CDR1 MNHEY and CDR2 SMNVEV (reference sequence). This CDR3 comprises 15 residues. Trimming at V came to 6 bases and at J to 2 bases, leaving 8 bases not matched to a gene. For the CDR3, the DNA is TGTGCCAGCAGGTATCGACAGGGGATAAACACTGAAGCTTTCTTT. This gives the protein CASRYRQGINTEAFF.

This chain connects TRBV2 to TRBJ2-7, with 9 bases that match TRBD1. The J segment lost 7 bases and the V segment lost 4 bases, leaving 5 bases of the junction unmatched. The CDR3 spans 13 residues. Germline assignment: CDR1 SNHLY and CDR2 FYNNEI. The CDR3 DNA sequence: TGTGCCAGCAGTGTACAGGGGGCACAAGAGCAGTACTTC. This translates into CASSVQGAQEQYF.

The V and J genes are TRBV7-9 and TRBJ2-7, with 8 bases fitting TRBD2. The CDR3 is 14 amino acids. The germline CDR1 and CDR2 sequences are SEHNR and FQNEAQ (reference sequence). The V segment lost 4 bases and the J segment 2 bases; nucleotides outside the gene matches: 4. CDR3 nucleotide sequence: TGTGCCAGCAGCTCCTCGGGACTAGCCTACGAGCAGTACTTC. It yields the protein CASSSSGLAYEQYF.

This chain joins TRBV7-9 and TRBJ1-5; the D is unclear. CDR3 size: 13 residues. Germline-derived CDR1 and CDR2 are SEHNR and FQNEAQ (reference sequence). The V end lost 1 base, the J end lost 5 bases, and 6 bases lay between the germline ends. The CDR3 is CASSLEAYQPQHF. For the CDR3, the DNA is TGTGCCAGCAGCTTAGAAGCTTATCAGCCCCAGCATTTT.

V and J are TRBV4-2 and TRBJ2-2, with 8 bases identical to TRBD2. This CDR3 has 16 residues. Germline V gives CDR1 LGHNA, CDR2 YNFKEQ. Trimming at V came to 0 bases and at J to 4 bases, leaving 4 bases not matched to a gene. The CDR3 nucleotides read TGTGCCAGCAGCCAAGAGGGGCGGGAGGTCACCGGGGAGCTGTTTTTT. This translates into CASSQEGREVTGELFF.